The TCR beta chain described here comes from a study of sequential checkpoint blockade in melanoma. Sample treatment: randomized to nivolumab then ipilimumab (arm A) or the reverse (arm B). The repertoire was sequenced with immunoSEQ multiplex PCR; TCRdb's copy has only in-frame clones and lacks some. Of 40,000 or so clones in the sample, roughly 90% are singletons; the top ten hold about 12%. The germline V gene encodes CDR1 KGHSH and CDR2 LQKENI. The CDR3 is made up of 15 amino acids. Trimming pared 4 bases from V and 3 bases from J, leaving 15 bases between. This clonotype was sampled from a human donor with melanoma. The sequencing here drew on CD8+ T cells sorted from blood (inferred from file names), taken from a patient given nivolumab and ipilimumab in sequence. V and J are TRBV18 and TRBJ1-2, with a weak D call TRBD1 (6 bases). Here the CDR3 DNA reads TGTGCCAGCTCACTCTTCGACAGGAACTACTATGGCTACACCTTC. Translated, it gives CASSLFDRNYYGYTF.